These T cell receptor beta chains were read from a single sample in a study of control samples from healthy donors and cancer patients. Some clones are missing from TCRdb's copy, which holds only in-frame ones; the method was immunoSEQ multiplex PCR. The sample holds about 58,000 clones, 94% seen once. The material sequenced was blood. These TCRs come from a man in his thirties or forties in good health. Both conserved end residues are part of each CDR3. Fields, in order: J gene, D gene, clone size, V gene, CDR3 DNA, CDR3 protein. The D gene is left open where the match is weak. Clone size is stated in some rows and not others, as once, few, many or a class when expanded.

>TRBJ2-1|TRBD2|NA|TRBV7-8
TGTGCCAGCAGCTTAGGAGCGGGACGATCGTACAATGAGCAGTTCTTC
CASSLGAGRSYNEQFF
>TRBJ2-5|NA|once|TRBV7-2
TGTGCCAGCAGCTCGACAGGGAGGAGACAAGAGACCCAGTACTTC
CASSSTGRRQETQYF
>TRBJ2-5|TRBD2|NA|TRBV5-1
TGCGCCAGCAGCTGGGGACTACAAGAGACCCAGTACTTC
CASSWGLQETQYF
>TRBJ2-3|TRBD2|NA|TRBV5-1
TGCGCCAGCTACGGAACTAGCGGGAGTAGAACAGATACGCAGTATTTT
CASYGTSGSRTDTQYF
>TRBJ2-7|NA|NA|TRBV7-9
TGTGCCAGCAGCCTTGTGATCGGGGGCGGCGTAGACGAGCAGTACTTC
CASSLVIGGGVDEQYF
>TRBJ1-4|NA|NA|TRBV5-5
TGTGCCAGCAGCTTGGGGACCGGGAAGGAAAAACTGTTTTTT
CASSLGTGKEKLFF
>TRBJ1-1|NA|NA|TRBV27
TGTGCCAGCAGTTTATCGGGGAAAACTGAAGCTTTCTTT
CASSLSGKTEAFF
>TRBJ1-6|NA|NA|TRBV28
TGTGCCACCCTACCAACAGCTGATAATTCACCCCTCCACTTT
CATLPTADNSPLHF
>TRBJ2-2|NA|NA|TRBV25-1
TGTGCCAGCAGTGAAGGGTACAACACTGCCCTAAACACCGGGGAGCTGTTTTTT
CASSEGYNTALNTGELFF
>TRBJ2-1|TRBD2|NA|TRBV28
TGTGCCAGCAGTGATTGGAAACTAGCGGGGGCCTACAATGAGCAGTTCTTC
CASSDWKLAGAYNEQFF
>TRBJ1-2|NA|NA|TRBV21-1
TGTGCCAGCAGCAAACAAACTAACTATGGCTACACCTTC
CASSKQTNYGYTF
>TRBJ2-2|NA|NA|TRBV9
TGTGCCAGCAGCAGAACCGGGGAGCTGTTTTTT
CASSRTGELFF
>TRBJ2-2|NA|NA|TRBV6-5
TGTGCCAGCACCTTAGGGGCTCCCGGGGAGCTGTTTTTT
CASTLGAPGELFF
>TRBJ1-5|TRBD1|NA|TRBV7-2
TGTGCCAGCAGCTTAGGATACGACAGGGGGCGCGGGAGCAATCAGCCCCAGCATTTT
CASSLGYDRGRGSNQPQHF
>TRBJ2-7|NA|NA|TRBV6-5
TGTGCCAGCAGTTACGACGGTCTTTCCTACGAGCAGTACTTC
CASSYDGLSYEQYF
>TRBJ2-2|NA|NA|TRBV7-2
TGTGCCAGCAGCTTAGGGCAGGGTGTCACCGGGGAGCTGTTTTTT
CASSLGQGVTGELFF
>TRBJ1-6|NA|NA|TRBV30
TGTGCCTGGAGGAGGGCGGCTCAGGGTCTCCACTTT
CAWRRAAQGLHF